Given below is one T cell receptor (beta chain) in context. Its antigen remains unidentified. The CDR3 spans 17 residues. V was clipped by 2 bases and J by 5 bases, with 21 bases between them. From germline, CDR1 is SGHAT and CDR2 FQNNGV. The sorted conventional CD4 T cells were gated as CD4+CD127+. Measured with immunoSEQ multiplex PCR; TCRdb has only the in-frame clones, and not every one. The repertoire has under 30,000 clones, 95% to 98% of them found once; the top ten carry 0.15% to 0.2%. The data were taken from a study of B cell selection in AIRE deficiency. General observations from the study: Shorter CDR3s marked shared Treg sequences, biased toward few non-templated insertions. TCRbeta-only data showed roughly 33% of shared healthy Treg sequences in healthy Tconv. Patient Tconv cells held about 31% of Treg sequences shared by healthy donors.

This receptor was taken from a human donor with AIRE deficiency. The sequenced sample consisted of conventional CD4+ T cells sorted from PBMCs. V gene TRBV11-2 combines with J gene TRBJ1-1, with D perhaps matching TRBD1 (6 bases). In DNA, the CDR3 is TGTGCCAGCAGCTTAATGGGGTCAAGGGGGTTGTTAACTGAAGCTTTCTTT. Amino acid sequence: CASSLMGSRGLLTEAFF.